This T cell receptor (beta chain) was sequenced during a study of cytotoxic CD8 clonotypes in ibrutinib-treated CLL. Produced via immunoSEQ multiplex PCR; TCRdb's table is partial and in-frame only. Among 200,000 or so clones, just over 70% were seen once, and the ten largest hold over 5.5%. This clone has a single count. The CDR3 has 12 residues. Germline CDR1 is GTSNPN and CDR2 is SVGIG (reference sequence). Sequencing was performed on PBMCs, taken after 12 months of ibrutinib treatment. The V gene is TRBV30, the J gene TRBJ1-1; D is unclear. This TCR was sampled from a human donor with chronic lymphocytic leukemia. The CDR3 sequence is CASSTLAPEAFF. The CDR3 DNA is TGTGCTTCCTCGACTCTCGCGCCTGAAGCTTTCTTT.